These T cell receptor beta chains were read from a single sample in a study of blood T cell repertoires in COVID-19. Here immunoSEQ multiplex PCR was the method, and the copy in TCRdb shows in-frame clones only, minus some. Of approximately 200,000 clones in the sample, roughly four fifths were seen once. The sequenced sample was peripheral blood. The receptors here all came from a human donor with acute or convalescent COVID-19. The donor label of this sample is uncertain. CDR3s include the opening cysteine and the closing phenylalanine or tryptophan. The order of the fields is V gene, J gene, CDR3 length, clone size, D gene, CDR3 protein, CDR3 DNA. A D gene is named only where the DNA matches it firmly. Clone size, where shown, is once, few, many, or a class for clones that have expanded.

>TRBV6-5|TRBJ2-1|16|.|.
CASSYSGEAPYNEQFF
TGTGCCAGCAGTTACTCAGGAGAGGCCCCCTACAATGAGCAGTTCTTC
>TRBV11-2|TRBJ2-3|17|.|.
CASSFRDSRFSTDTQYF
TGTGCCAGCAGCTTCCGGGACTCGAGATTTAGCACAGATACGCAGTATTTT
>TRBV2|TRBJ2-1|14|.|.
CASMAGAVYNEQFF
TGTGCCAGCATGGCAGGCGCCGTATACAATGAGCAGTTCTTC
>TRBV19|TRBJ1-1|17|.|TRBD1
CASSIGGQGARSAEAFF
TGTGCCAGTAGTATAGGAGGACAGGGGGCGAGGTCGGCTGAAGCTTTCTTT
>TRBV24-1|TRBJ2-2|16|.|TRBD1
CATSDPGTGMTGELFF
TGTGCCACCAGTGATCCCGGGACAGGGATGACCGGGGAGCTGTTTTTT
>TRBV19|TRBJ1-4|13|.|.
CASRTNRAEKLFF
TGTGCCAGTAGGACGAACAGGGCAGAAAAACTGTTTTTT
>TRBV19|TRBJ1-1|16|few|.
CASSPRTVSTNTEAFF
TGTGCCAGTAGTCCCAGGACAGTCTCTACGAACACTGAAGCTTTCTTT
>TRBV30|TRBJ2-7|12|.|TRBD2
CARGDGPYEQYF
TGTGCGCGGGGGGACGGGCCCTACGAGCAGTACTTC
>TRBV9|TRBJ2-7|15|medium-sized|.
CASSVGGLAYHEQYF
TGTGCCAGCAGCGTCGGGGGGCTAGCGTACCACGAGCAGTACTTC
>TRBV6-2/TRBV6-3|TRBJ1-6|15|.|.
CASSTHREPSSPLHF
TGTGCCAGCAGTACCCACCGGGAGCCTAGTTCACCCCTCCACTTT
>TRBV5-1|TRBJ2-3|15|.|TRBD2
CASRSGGRRGDTQYF
TGCGCCAGCAGATCAGGCGGGAGACGGGGAGATACGCAGTATTTT
>TRBV18|TRBJ1-5|15|.|TRBD1
CASSPGDRENQPQHF
TGTGCCAGCTCACCCGGGGACAGGGAGAATCAGCCCCAGCATTTT
>TRBV6-5|TRBJ2-7|15|.|TRBD2
CASSYRLAGTYEQYF
TGTGCCAGCAGTTACCGCCTAGCGGGGACCTACGAGCAGTACTTC
>TRBV19|TRBJ1-2|13|.|.
CASSIAGINGYTF
TGTGCCAGTAGTATAGCGGGGATCAACGGCTACACCTTC
>TRBV5-6|TRBJ2-7|14|once|.
CASSLDSSSYEQYF
TGTGCCAGCAGCTTGGATTCTAGCTCCTACGAGCAGTACTTC
>TRBV6-5|TRBJ2-1|16|once|TRBD2
CASSSSRGGSIHEQFF
TGTGCCAGCAGTTCCTCGCGGGGCGGGAGCATCCATGAGCAGTTCTTC
>TRBV12-3/TRBV12-4|TRBJ1-2|13|.|.
CASSLSGAYGYTF
TGTGCCAGCAGTCTATCGGGAGCCTATGGCTACACCTTC
>TRBV2|TRBJ2-2|12|once|.
CASSGGAGELFF
TGTGCCAGCAGTGGGGGAGCCGGGGAGCTGTTTTTT
>TRBV7-9|TRBJ2-1|14|few|.
CASSLFGGYNEQFF
TGTGCCAGCAGCTTATTCGGGGGATACAATGAGCAGTTCTTC
>TRBV7-9|TRBJ2-5|14|.|.
CASSPSRVQETQYF
TGTGCCAGCAGCCCTAGCCGGGTCCAAGAGACCCAGTACTTC